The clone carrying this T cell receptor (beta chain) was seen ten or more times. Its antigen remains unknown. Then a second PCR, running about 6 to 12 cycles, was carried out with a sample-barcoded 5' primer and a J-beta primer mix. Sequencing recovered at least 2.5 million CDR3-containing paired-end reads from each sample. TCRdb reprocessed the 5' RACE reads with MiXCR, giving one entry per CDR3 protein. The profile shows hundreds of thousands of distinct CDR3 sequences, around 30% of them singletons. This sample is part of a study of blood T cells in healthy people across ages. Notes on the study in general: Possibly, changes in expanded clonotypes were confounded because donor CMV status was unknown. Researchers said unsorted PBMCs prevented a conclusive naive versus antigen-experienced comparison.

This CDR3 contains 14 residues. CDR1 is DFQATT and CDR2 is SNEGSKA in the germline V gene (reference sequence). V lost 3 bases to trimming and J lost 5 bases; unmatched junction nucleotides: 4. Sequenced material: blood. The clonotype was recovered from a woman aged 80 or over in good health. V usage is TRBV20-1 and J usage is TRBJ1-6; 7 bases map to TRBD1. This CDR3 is CSASRDSNNSPLHF. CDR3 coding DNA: TGCAGTGCTAGCCGGGACAGCAATAATTCACCCCTCCACTTT.